The 7 T cell receptor beta chains in this list originate from one sample, sequenced in a study of a mutant IDH1 vaccine in newly diagnosed glioma. Time point indicated: week 47, end of study. What each vaccine dose contained was 300 ug of mutant IDH1 20-mer peptide, accompanied by topical imiquimod. Which antigens these TCRs recognize remains unknown. The repertoire was sequenced with immunoSEQ multiplex PCR; TCRdb's copy has only in-frame clones and lacks some. The repertoire includes tens of thousands of clones, 75% of them detected once, and around 8.9% sits in the top ten. Sequencing was performed on PBMCs, taken from a glioma patient whose treatment included an IDH1 peptide vaccine. The source of these receptors is a man in his forties or fifties with glioma.

By proportion, this clone is medium-sized. This chain connects TRBV29-1 to TRBJ2-2; 8 bases agree with TRBD1. V lost 6 bases, J lost 5 bases, and 5 bases stayed unmatched. There are 13 residues in the CDR3. The V gene's germline CDR1 is SQVTM and CDR2 ANQGSEA. The DNA of the CDR3 is TGCAGCGTCACGACAGGGGCGACCGGGGAGCTGTTTTTT. Translation gives CSVTTGATGELFF.

This rearrangement joins TRBV5-6 to TRBJ2-7, with D tentatively TRBD2 (5 bases). Germline assignment: CDR1 SGHDT and CDR2 YYEEEE. The CDR3 runs to 14 residues. Trimming stripped 3 bases from V and 0 bases from J, with 10 bases between. The CDR3 sequence is CASSYERYSYEQYV. DNA of the CDR3: TGTGCCAGCAGCTACGAGCGGTACTCCTACGAGCAGTACGTC.

The V and J genes are TRBV5-1 and TRBJ2-7; D possibly corresponds to TRBD2 (6 bases). Trimming pared 0 bases from V and 6 bases from J, leaving 13 bases between. This CDR3 is built from 14 residues. Looked up from germline, CDR1 is SGHRS and CDR2 is YFSETQ. CDR3 sequence (DNA): TGCGCCAGCAGCTTGGCCGGGCCGGAGGGCGAGCAGTACGTC. Amino acid sequence: CASSLAGPEGEQYV.

The rearrangement links TRBV9 to TRBJ2-5; TRBD2 matches at 11 bases. Germline lookup yields CDR1 SGDLS and CDR2 YYNGEE. V trimming: 3 bases; J trimming: 2 bases; junction bases outside the gene matches: 3. The CDR3 consists of 15 residues. The CDR3 sequence: CASSAGTSGQETQYF. The CDR3 nucleotides are TGTGCCAGCAGCGCCGGGACTAGCGGACAAGAGACCCAGTACTTC.

The chain uses TRBV11-2 and TRBJ1-1; tentatively, D is TRBD1 (5 bases). Germline values: CDR1 SGHAT, CDR2 FQNNGV. Trimming removed 0 bases from V and 8 bases from J, with 7 bases in between. The CDR3 runs 12 residues. The CDR3 DNA sequence: TGTGCCAGCAGCTTAGAGGGGGGAGAAGCTTTCTTT. Protein product: CASSLEGGEAFF.

J is TRBJ2-1 and V is TRBV11-3, with 10 positions matching TRBD2. In germline, CDR1 is SGHNT, CDR2 YENEEA. This CDR3 spans 15 amino acids. The J segment lost 8 bases and the V segment lost 2 bases, leaving 6 bases of the junction unmatched. The CDR3 sequence: CASSLLGTSAHEQFF. CDR3 DNA sequence: TGTGCCAGCAGCTTACTGGGGACTAGCGCCCATGAGCAGTTCTTC.

The chain has TRBV2 and TRBJ1-1; 7 nucleotides align to TRBD1. This CDR3 has 15 amino acids. CDR1 is SNHLY, CDR2 FYNNEI, per germline. Trimming took 3 bases from V and 5 from J; bases not matched to a gene: 9. Written as DNA, the CDR3 is TGTGCCAGCAGTGACCGCACAGGGGTGGGGACTGAAGCTTTCTTT. Translation gives CASSDRTGVGTEAFF.